This T cell receptor (beta chain) was retrieved from a study of shared clonotypes between healthy human individuals. About the research overall: Sampling drew on donors who were a couple of women and three men aged 18 to 49. Study-wide results and caveats: The small donor group covered limited genetic and exposure diversity.

The protocol was immunoSEQ multiplex PCR, while the TCRdb copy is restricted to in-frame clones and leaves out a portion. In the table there are hundreds of thousands of clones, roughly four fifths of which are singletons. V dropped 5 bases and J dropped 6 bases, with 16 bases sitting between them. This CDR3 spans 14 amino acids. CDR1 and CDR2 from the germline V gene are SGHTA and FQGTGA. This clone occurred once. Its specificity is unknown. Sequenced input: PBMCs. This clonotype was obtained from a woman aged 35 to 49 in good health. Some clones in this sample may be carry-over from other donors' samples. The V and J genes are TRBV7-3 and TRBJ1-2; D perhaps matches TRBD1 (6 bases). The CDR3 DNA is TGTGCCAGCAGCCCCTTAGGCGGGGGCCATGGCTACACCTTC. Amino acid sequence: CASSPLGGGHGYTF.